Below, 5 T cell receptor beta chains from the same sample are listed, as sequenced in a study of cytomegalovirus exposure and HLA in healthy donors. Data came from immunoSEQ multiplex PCR; TCRdb stores just in-frame clones and leaves some out. The sample includes 250,000 to 400,000 clones, around 90% seen only once; the top ten take approximately 0.96%. Sequences were obtained from PBMCs. These receptors were obtained from a man younger than 40 in good health and CMV-seronegative.

The chain links TRBV10-1 to TRBJ2-7, with D possibly TRBD1 on 6 matching bases. There are 16 residues in the CDR3. V was pared by 3 bases and J by 5 bases, with 20 bases between. The germline CDR1 and CDR2 sequences are WNHNN and SYGVQD (reference sequence). CDR3 protein: CASSELGAGVGDEQYF. The CDR3 DNA sequence: TGCGCCAGCAGTGAATTGGGGGCAGGGGTTGGTGACGAGCAGTACTTC.

The chain has TRBV4-1 and TRBJ1-6; TRBD1 aligns across 7 bases. Germline loops: CDR1 MGHRA, CDR2 YSYEKL. Losses at the gene ends were 7 bases for V and 2 bases for J; bases not matched to a gene: 5. The CDR3 totals 15 residues. In nucleotides, the CDR3 is TGCGCCAGCACCGGGACAGCCGCCTATAATTCACCCCTCCACTTT. Residues: CASTGTAAYNSPLHF.

The V call is TRBV5-5, the J call TRBJ2-7; D not certain. V lost 2 bases and J 1 base, leaving 16 bases between the germline ends. Germline CDR1 reads SGHKS; CDR2 reads YYEKEE (reference sequence). There are 16 residues in the CDR3. The CDR3 protein is CASSLSFQAISYEQYF. The CDR3 nucleotides read TGTGCCAGCAGCTTAAGTTTCCAGGCGATATCCTACGAGCAGTACTTC.

V gene TRBV29-1 combines with J gene TRBJ1-1, with 7 bases fitting TRBD1. Germline assignment: CDR1 SQVTM and CDR2 ANQGSEA. CDR3 length: 12 amino acids. V gave up 7 bases and J gave up 3 bases; unmatched junction bases: 5. CDR3 protein: CSADREHTEAFF. CDR3 DNA sequence: TGCAGCGCCGACAGGGAACACACTGAAGCTTTCTTT. The whole variable domain, filled in from reference TRBV29-1 and TRBJ1-1, reads SAVISQKPSRDICQRGTSLTIQCQVDSQVTMMFWYRQQPGQSLTLIATANQGSEATYESGFVIDKFPISRPNLTFSTLTVSNMSPEDSSIYLCSADREHTEAFFGQGTRLTVV.

This chain uses TRBV4-3 with TRBJ2-3, with 15 nucleotides matching TRBD2. The CDR3 runs to 15 residues. V trimming: 4 bases; J trimming: 4 bases; junction bases outside the gene matches: 0. Per germline, CDR1 LGHNA and CDR2 YSLEER. CDR3 DNA sequence: TGCGCCAGCAGCCGGACTAGCGGGGGGGCAGATACGCAGTATTTT. This gives the protein CASSRTSGGADTQYF.